This TCR beta chain appears in the sequencing data of a study of PD-1 blockade in classical Hodgkin lymphoma. Whole-study findings and limits: Individuals who commenced nivolumab within less than 1 year of ASCT were excluded. Relative to healthy donors, newly diagnosed patients reportedly had lower baseline TCR diversity, which was reported as lower still in relapsed/refractory patients. Complete responders started with a diversity level that resembled newly diagnosed patients at baseline.

Indicated time point: cycle 4 day 1 (C4D1), after more than five weeks of nivolumab. Autologous stem cell transplantation was followed by relapse in every patient, and brentuximab vedotin exposure varied. By magnetic negative selection, CD4+ T cells were purified from thawed PBMCs. Under best response, outcomes were complete response, partial response or progressive disease. The germline CDR1 and CDR2 sequences are MNHEY and SMNVEV (reference sequence). The CDR3 covers 15 residues. V trimming: 4 bases; J trimming: 4 bases; junction bases outside the gene matches: 7. Only in-frame clones appear in the TCRdb table, and some are missing; sequencing was by immunoSEQ multiplex PCR. The data hold about 28,000 clones, with roughly 80% observed a single time. Details on this clone: Antigen: not known.

The sample was CD4+ T cells from blood, taken before the fourth cycle of nivolumab. J is TRBJ2-7 and V is TRBV27; 10 positions match TRBD1. This receptor was obtained from a human donor with classical Hodgkin lymphoma. This CDR3 is CASSWGQGMKYEQYF. The DNA of the CDR3 is TGTGCCAGCAGTTGGGGACAGGGGATGAAGTACGAGCAGTACTTC.